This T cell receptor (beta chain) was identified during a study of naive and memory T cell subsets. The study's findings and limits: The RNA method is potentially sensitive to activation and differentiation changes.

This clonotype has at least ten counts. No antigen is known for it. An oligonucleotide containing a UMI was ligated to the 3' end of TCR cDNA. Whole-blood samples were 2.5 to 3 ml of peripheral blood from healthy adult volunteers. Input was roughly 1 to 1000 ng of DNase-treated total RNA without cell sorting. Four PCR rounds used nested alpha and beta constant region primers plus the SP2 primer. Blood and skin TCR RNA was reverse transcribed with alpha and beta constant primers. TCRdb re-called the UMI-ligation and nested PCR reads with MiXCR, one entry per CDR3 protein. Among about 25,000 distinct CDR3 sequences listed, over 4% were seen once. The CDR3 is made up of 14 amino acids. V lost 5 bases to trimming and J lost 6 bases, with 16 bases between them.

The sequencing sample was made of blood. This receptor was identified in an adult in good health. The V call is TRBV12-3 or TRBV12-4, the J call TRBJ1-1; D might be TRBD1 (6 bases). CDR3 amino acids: CASSQFRGIAEAFF. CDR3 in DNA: TGTGCCAGCAGTCAATTCAGGGGTATTGCTGAAGCTTTCTTT.